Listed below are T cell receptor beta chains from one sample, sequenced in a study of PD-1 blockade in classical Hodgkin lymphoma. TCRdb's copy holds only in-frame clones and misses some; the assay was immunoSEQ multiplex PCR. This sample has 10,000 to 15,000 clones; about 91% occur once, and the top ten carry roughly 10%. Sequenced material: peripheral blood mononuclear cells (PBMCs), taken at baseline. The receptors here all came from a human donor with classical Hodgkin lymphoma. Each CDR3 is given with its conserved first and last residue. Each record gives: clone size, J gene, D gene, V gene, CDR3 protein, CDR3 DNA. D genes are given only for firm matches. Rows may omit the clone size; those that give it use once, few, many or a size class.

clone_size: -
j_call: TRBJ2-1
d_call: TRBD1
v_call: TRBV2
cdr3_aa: CASSEDRGRGEQFF
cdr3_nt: TGTGCCAGCAGTGAAGACAGGGGGCGCGGTGAGCAGTTCTTC

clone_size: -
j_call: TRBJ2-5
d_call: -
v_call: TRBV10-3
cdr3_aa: CAIGTGQETQYF
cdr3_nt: TGTGCCATCGGGACCGGGCAAGAGACCCAGTACTTC

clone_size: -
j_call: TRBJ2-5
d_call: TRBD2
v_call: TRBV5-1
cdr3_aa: CASSLVGAGGAETQYF
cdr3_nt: TGCGCCAGCAGCTTAGTTGGAGCGGGGGGAGCTGAGACCCAGTACTTC

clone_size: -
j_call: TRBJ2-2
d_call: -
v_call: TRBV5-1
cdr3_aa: CASSLGTVNTGELFF
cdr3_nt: TGCGCCAGCAGCTTGGGGACAGTGAACACCGGGGAGCTGTTTTTT

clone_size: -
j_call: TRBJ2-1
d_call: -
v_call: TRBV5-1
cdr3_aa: CASSPPAAGLNEQFF
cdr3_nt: TGCGCCAGCAGCCCTCCGGCGGCTGGGTTGAATGAGCAGTTCTTC

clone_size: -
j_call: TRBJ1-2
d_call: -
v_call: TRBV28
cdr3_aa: CASWHTSGYTF
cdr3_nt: TGTGCCAGCTGGCATACTTCGGGCTACACCTTC

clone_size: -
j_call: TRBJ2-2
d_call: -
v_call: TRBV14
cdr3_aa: CASSPGRNTGELFF
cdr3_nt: TGTGCCAGCAGCCCGGGAAGGAACACCGGGGAGCTGTTTTTT

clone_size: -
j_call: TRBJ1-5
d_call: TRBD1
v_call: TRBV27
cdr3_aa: CASSSLDRGNGPQHF
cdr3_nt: TGTGCCAGCAGTTCCCTCGACAGGGGGAATGGGCCCCAGCATTTT

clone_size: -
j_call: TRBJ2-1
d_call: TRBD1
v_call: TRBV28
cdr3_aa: CASRGTGGNEQFF
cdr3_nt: TGTGCCAGCAGGGGGACAGGGGGCAATGAGCAGTTCTTC

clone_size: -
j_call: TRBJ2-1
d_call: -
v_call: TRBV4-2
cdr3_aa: CASSQDVGDYNEQFF
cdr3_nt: TGTGCCAGCAGCCAAGATGTAGGGGACTACAATGAGCAGTTCTTC

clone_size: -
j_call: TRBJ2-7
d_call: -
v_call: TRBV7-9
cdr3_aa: CASSPTPDTPYEQYF
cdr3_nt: TGTGCCAGCAGCCCTACTCCGGACACGCCCTACGAGCAGTACTTC

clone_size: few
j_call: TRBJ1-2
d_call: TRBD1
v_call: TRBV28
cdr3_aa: CASSFPGQGAFNYGYTF
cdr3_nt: TGTGCCAGCAGTTTCCCGGGACAGGGGGCCTTCAACTATGGCTACACCTTC

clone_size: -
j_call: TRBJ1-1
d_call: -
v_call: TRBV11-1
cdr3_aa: CASSLQGLMNTEAFF
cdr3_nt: TGTGCCAGCAGCTTACAGGGGTTAATGAACACTGAAGCTTTCTTT

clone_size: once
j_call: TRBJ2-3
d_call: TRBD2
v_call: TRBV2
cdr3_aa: CASSERRGGVDTQYF
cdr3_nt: TGTGCCAGCAGTGAGCGGCGGGGGGGCGTAGATACGCAGTATTTT

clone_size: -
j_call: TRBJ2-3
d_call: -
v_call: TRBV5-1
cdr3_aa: CASSSQGTDTQYF
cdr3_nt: TGCGCCAGCAGCTCACAGGGCACAGATACGCAGTATTTT

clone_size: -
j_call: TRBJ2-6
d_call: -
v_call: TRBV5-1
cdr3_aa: CASSFGSRGMGTGANVLTF
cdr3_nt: TGCGCCAGCAGCTTTGGATCCAGGGGTATGGGGACTGGGGCCAACGTCCTGACTTTC

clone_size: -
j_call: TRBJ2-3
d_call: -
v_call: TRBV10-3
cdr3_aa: CAIAPSFPSTDTQYF
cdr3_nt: TGTGCCATCGCCCCGTCCTTTCCTAGCACAGATACGCAGTATTTT

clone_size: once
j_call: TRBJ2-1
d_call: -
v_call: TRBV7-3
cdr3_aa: CASSKTGEQFF
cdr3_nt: TGTGCCAGCAGCAAGACAGGCGAGCAGTTCTTC

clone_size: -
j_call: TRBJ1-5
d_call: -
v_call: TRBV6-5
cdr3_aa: CASSPRALGRQPQHF
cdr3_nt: TGTGCCAGCAGTCCTCGGGCCCTGGGTCGGCAGCCCCAGCATTTT

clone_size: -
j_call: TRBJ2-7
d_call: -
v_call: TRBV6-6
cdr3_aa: CASSYRGGTYEQYF
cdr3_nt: TGTGCCAGCAGTTACCGGGGCGGGACCTACGAGCAGTACTTC

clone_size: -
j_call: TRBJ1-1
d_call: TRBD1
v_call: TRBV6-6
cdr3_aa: CASSPSRTGNTEAFF
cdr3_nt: TGTGCCAGCAGTCCATCAAGGACAGGGAACACTGAAGCTTTCTTT

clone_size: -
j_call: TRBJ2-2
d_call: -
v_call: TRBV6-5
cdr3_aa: CASSQTGGTGELFF
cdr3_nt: TGTGCCAGCAGTCAGACAGGTGGCACCGGGGAGCTGTTTTTT

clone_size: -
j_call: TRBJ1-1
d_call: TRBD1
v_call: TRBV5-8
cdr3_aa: CASSSTGGRAFF
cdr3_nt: TGTGCCAGCAGCTCAACAGGGGGCAGAGCTTTCTTT

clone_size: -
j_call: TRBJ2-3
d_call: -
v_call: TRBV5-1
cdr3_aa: CASSLGRDISTDTQYF
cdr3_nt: TGCGCCAGCAGCTTGGGGCGGGATATTAGCACAGATACGCAGTATTTT

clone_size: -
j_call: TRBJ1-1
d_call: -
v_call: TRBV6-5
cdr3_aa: CASTAAGDTEAFF
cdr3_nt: TGTGCCAGCACCGCGGCAGGGGACACTGAAGCTTTCTTT

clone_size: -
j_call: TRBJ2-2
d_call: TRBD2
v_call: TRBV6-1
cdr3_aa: CASMGGTDTGELFF
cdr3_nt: TGTGCCAGCATGGGGGGGACCGATACCGGGGAGCTGTTTTTT

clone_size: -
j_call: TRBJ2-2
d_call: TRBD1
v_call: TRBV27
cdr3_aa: CASRRDRQVGELFF
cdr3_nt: TGTGCCAGCAGGAGGGACAGGCAGGTCGGGGAGCTGTTTTTT

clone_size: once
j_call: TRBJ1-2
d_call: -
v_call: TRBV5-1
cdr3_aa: CASSFTPGEYGYTF
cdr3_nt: TGCGCCAGCAGCTTCACCCCAGGGGAGTATGGCTACACCTTC

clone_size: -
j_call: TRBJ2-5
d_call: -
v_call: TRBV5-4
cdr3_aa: CASSENQETQYF
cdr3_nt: TGTGCCAGCAGCGAGAACCAAGAGACCCAGTACTTC

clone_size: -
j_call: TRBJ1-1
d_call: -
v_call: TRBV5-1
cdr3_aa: CASSLPGDLGAFF
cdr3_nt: TGCGCCAGCAGCTTGCCTGGGGACTTGGGAGCTTTCTTT

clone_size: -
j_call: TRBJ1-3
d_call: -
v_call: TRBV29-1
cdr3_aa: CSVEGGGNTIYF
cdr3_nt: TGCAGCGTTGAGGGCGGAGGAAACACCATATATTTT

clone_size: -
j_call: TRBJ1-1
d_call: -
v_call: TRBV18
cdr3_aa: CASSPKGVEAFF
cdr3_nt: TGTGCCAGCTCACCAAAGGGGGTAGAAGCTTTCTTT

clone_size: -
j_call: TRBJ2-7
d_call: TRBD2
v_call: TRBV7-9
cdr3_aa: CASSRGTSGTYEQYF
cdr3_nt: TGTGCCAGCAGCCGTGGGACTAGCGGGACCTACGAGCAGTACTTC

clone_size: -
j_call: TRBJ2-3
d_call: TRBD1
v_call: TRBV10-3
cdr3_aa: CAIIGGTQYF
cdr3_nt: TGTGCCATCATAGGGGGCACGCAGTATTTT

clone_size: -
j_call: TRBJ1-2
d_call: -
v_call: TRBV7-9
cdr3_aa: CASSLGHPGDSIYGYTF
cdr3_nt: TGTGCCAGCAGCCTTGGACATCCAGGGGACTCTATCTATGGCTACACCTTC

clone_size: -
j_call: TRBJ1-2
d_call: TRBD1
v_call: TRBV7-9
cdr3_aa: CASSLEQGASHGYTF
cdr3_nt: TGTGCCAGCAGCTTAGAACAGGGGGCGTCTCATGGCTACACCTTC